The 8 T cell receptor beta chains listed next were all sequenced from one sample in a study of blood T cell repertoires in COVID-19. TCRdb keeps only in-frame clones here, not all; method: immunoSEQ multiplex PCR. The sample lists 150,000 or so clones, around 78% occurring once. The sample comprised PBMCs or T cells enriched from blood (not recorded which). The receptors stem from a woman aged 50 to 60 who had recovered from COVID-19.

The genes are TRBV7-9 and TRBJ1-6; maybe TRBD1 (5 bases). V lost 0 bases, J lost 5 bases, and 11 bases lay in between. This CDR3 region has 16 residues. Germline V lookup: CDR1 SEHNR, CDR2 FQNEAQ (reference sequence). CDR3: CASSLAQGSNNSPLHF. The CDR3 DNA reads TGTGCCAGCAGCTTAGCGCAGGGCAGTAATAATTCACCCCTCCACTTT. Together with reference TRBV7-9 and TRBJ1-6, the CDR3 gives the full variable domain: DTGVSQNPRHKITKRGQNVTFRCDPISEHNRLYWYRQTLGQGPEFLTYFQNEAQLEKSRLLSDRFSAERPKGSFSTLEIQRTEQGDSAMYLCASSLAQGSNNSPLHFGNGTRLTVT.

V usage is TRBV28 and J usage is TRBJ1-5; 7 bases align to TRBD1. V lost 8 bases, J lost 2 bases, and 6 bases stayed unmatched. The CDR3 has 14 amino acids. Germline V CDR1 and CDR2: MDHEN, SYDVKM. The CDR3 bases are TGTGCCAGCTACAGGGGCTTGGGCAATCAGCCCCAGCATTTT. Residues: CASYRGLGNQPQHF.

The rearrangement uses TRBV6-1 and TRBJ1-2; D is unresolved. The germline V gene encodes CDR1 MNHNS and CDR2 SASEGT. The V gene lost 1 base and the J gene lost 4 bases, with 10 bases spanning the gap. The CDR3 is made up of 14 amino acids. The CDR3 loop is CASSEVRGSYGYTF. CDR3 nucleotide sequence: TGTGCCAGCAGTGAAGTACGAGGGTCCTATGGCTACACCTTC.

The rearrangement uses TRBV28 and TRBJ1-2; 8 nucleotides agree with TRBD1. The V gene end was trimmed by 7 bases and the J gene end by 4 bases; junction bases not matched to a gene: 5. CDR1 is MDHEN and CDR2 is SYDVKM in the germline V gene. The CDR3 extends over 13 amino acids. The CDR3 DNA sequence: TGTGCCAGCACAGGGGGCTATATCTATGGCTACACCTTC. Its protein is CASTGGYIYGYTF.

V and J are TRBV7-2 and TRBJ2-2; 8 nucleotides align to TRBD2. V dropped 4 bases and J dropped 4; count of bases not matched to a gene: 11. This CDR3 comprises 17 residues. The germline V gene has CDR1 SGHTA and CDR2 FQGNSA. CDR3 nucleotides: TGTGCCAGCAGCTCCTCTGGAGCGGGAGTTGGCACCGGGGAGCTGTTTTTT. Residues: CASSSSGAGVGTGELFF.

This rearrangement joins TRBV6-5 to TRBJ1-6; D might be TRBD1 (5 bases). The germline gives CDR1 MNHEY, CDR2 SVGAGI. V lost 7 bases to trimming and J lost 9 bases, with 13 bases between them. The CDR3 totals 13 residues. The CDR3 bases are TGTGCCAGCATCGGGGCCGGGAGTTCACCCCTCCACTTT. This gives the protein CASIGAGSSPLHF.

The V gene is TRBV29-1, the J gene TRBJ1-1; 8 bases align to TRBD1. This CDR3 spans 10 amino acids. The germline V gene has CDR1 SQVTM and CDR2 ANQGSEA. Losses at the gene ends were 6 bases for V and 7 bases for J; bases not matched to a gene: 1. CDR3 residues: CSVGQGEAFF. In DNA form, the CDR3 reads TGCAGCGTAGGACAGGGTGAAGCTTTCTTT.

The chain combines TRBV28 with TRBJ1-5; the D is unclear. V was cut by 7 bases and J by 5 bases, with 12 bases left in between. The CDR3 has 13 amino acids. Germline V gene lookup returns CDR1 MDHEN and CDR2 SYDVKM. In nucleotides, the CDR3 is TGTGCCAGCACCCCCTCGAGGCATCAGCCCCAGCATTTT. Its protein product is CASTPSRHQPQHF.